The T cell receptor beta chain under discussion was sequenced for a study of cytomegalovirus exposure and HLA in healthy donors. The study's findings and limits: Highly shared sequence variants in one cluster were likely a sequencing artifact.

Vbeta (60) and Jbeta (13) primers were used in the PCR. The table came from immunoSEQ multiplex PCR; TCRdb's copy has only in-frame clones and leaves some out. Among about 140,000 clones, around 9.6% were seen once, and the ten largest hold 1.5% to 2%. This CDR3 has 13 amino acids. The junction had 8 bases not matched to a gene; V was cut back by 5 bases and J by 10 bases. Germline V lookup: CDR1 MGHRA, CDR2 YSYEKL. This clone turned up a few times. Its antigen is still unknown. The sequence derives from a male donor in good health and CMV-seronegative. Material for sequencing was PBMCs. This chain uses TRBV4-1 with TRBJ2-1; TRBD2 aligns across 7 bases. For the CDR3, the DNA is TGCGCCAGCAGCTGGGACTACTCGGGCGAGCAGTTCTTC. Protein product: CASSWDYSGEQFF.